The source of this TCR beta chain is a study of T cell responses to AZD1222 COVID-19 vaccine. Study background: Second-dose timings of about 4 or about 12 weeks were pooled.

Clones were sequenced by immunoSEQ multiplex PCR, and TCRdb holds only the in-frame ones, with some missing. The profile shows over 130,000 clones, approximately 91% of them singletons. This clone was seen once. Antigen: not known. Study-wide results and limits: The CD4 TCRs associated with vaccination extended across spike and predominated at 160-218 and 743-854. Among the donors, most were white British and more were female, and clonal diversity was possibly underestimated. It was only a handful of AZD1222 recipients who were seropositive at baseline.

The germline gives CDR1 SGHVS, CDR2 FNYEAQ. The CDR3 covers 14 residues. The V end was cut by 4 bases, the J end by 3 bases, with 13 bases between. The receptor was isolated from an adult in good health. J is TRBJ2-7 and V is TRBV7-6, with TRBD2 as a possible D gene (6 bases). Sequencing used peripheral blood, obtained on day 0 of AZD1222 vaccination. The CDR3 protein is CASSSLGLNYEQYF. As DNA, the CDR3 is TGTGCCAGCAGCTCTCTGGGACTGAACTACGAGCAGTACTTC.